The 5 T cell receptor beta chains presented below share a single source sample, sequenced in a study of monozygotic twins with inflammatory bowel disease. TCRdb re-called the 5' RACE reads and catalogs CDR3 proteins one per entry, DNA excluded. The sample has 330,000 or so distinct CDR3 sequences. Sequencing was carried out using blood. The receptors were sampled from a human donor with ulcerative colitis or Crohn's disease, or a healthy co-twin of an affected twin (not recorded which).

The chain uses TRBV18 and TRBJ2-6. The CDR3 totals 14 residues. The germline V gene encodes CDR1 KGHSH and CDR2 LQKENI. CDR3 protein: CASSKDAGANVLTF. Drawing the rest from reference TRBV18 and TRBJ2-6, the complete variable domain is NAGVMQNPRHLVRRRGQEARLRCSPMKGHSHVYWYRQLPEEGLKFMVYLQKENIIDESGMPKERFSAEFPKEGPSILRIQQVVRGDSAAYFCASSKDAGANVLTFGAGSRLTVL.

The gene calls are TRBV2 and TRBJ1-6. CDR1 and CDR2 from the germline V gene are SNHLY and FYNNEI. This CDR3 has 14 residues. The CDR3 here is CASTEARSNSPLHF.

The rearrangement links TRBV7-2 to TRBJ1-1. The CDR3 has 12 residues. CDR1 is SGHTA and CDR2 is FQGNSA in the germline V gene. The CDR3 sequence: CASSPTSGGAFF.

The chain uses TRBV5-1 and TRBJ2-7. There are 13 residues in the CDR3. CDR1 SGHRS and CDR2 YFSETQ come from the germline V gene. CDR3: CASSLNSAYEQYF.

The chain uses TRBV7-9 and TRBJ1-1; TCRdb gives TRBD1 as the D gene, but with no DNA this cannot be confirmed. The CDR3 consists of 14 residues. Germline CDR1 reads SEHNR; CDR2 reads FQNEAQ (reference sequence). CDR3 in amino acids: CASSLQGTDTEAFF.